This T cell receptor beta chain was sequenced for a study of T cells in Graves' hyperthyroidism and ophthalmopathy. Across the study: Peripheral blood was collected at initial diagnosis, before any treatment.

This clonotype was picked up many times. Its antigen is unknown. Diagnoses used clinical symptoms, serum thyroxine and TRAb, thyroid ultrasound and orbital computed tomography. PBMCs were sourced from approximately 10 ml fresh peripheral blood. Study outcomes and limitations: Most expanded thyroid clonotypes above 0.001 also appeared in blood.

RNA transcripts were the template for amplifying TCR beta CDR3 regions. Using the HTBI primer set, a first-round RT-PCR was run on the TCR CDR3. TCRdb processed the multiplex PCR reads anew with MiXCR; each CDR3 protein has one entry. Of hundreds of thousands of distinct CDR3 sequences in the sample, roughly 15% were seen once. This CDR3 comprises 15 residues. The V end lost 5 bases, the J end lost 7 bases, and 20 bases lay between the germline ends. Per the germline V gene, CDR1 is SGHTA and CDR2 is FQGNSA. The TCR sequence derives from a woman aged 45-59 years with Graves' ophthalmopathy. Material for sequencing was blood. This chain uses TRBV7-2 with TRBJ1-1; D uncertain. The CDR3 loop is CASSARVESFSEAFF. CDR3 DNA: TGTGCCAGCAGCGCTAGGGTAGAGTCCTTTAGTGAAGCTTTCTTT.